This T cell receptor (beta chain) was captured in a study of blood T cell repertoires in COVID-19. On the study more broadly: In each case, the material was cDNA or gDNA derived from T cells, B-cell-depleted T cells, or PBMCs.

The repertoire was sequenced with immunoSEQ multiplex PCR; TCRdb's copy has only in-frame clones and lacks some. The sample records 300,000 to 450,000 clones, about 87% being singletons. Germline trimming cut 7 bases from V and 3 bases from J; bases unmatched to any gene: 5. CDR1 is MNHNY and CDR2 is SVGAGI in the germline V gene (reference sequence). The CDR3 contains 16 residues. The sequenced sample was peripheral blood. This TCR was recovered from a human donor in a cohort sampled during active COVID-19. The rearrangement links TRBV6-6 to TRBJ2-2; 13 positions match TRBD2. The CDR3 is CASIATSGGDTGELFF. In DNA form, the CDR3 reads TGTGCCAGCATTGCTACTAGCGGGGGGGACACCGGGGAGCTGTTTTTT.